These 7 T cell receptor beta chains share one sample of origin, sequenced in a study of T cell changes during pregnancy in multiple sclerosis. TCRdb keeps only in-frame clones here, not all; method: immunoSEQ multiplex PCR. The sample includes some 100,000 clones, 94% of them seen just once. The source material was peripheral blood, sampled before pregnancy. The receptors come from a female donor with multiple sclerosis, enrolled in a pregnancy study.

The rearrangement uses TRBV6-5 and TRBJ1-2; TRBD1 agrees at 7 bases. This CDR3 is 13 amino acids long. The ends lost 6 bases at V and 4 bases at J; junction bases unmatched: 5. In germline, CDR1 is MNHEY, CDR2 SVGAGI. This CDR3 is CASRITGAYGYTF. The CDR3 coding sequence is TGTGCCAGCAGGATTACAGGGGCCTATGGCTACACCTTC.

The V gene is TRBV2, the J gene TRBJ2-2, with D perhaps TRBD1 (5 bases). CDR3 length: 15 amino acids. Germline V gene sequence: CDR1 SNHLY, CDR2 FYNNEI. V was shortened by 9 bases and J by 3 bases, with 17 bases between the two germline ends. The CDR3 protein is CASSKTEPYTGELFF. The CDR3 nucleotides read TGTGCCAGTTCAAAGACAGAGCCATACACCGGGGAGCTGTTTTTT.

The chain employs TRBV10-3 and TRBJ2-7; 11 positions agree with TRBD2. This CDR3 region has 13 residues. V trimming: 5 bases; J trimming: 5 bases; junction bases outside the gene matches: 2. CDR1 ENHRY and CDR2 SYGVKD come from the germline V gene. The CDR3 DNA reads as TGTGCCATCAGTCCGGGACTAGCGGACGAGCAGTACTTC. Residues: CAISPGLADEQYF.

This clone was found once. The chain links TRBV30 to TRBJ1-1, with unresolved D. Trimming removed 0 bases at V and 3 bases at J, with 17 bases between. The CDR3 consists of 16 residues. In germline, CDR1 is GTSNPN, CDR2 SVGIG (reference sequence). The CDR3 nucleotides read TGTGCCTGGAGTGTAGATGGCGCGGATCGCTACACTGAAGCTTTCTTT. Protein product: CAWSVDGADRYTEAFF. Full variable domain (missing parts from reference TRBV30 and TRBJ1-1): SQTIHQWPATLVQPVGSPLSLECTVEGTSNPNLYWYRQAAGRGLQLLFYSVGIGQISSEVPQNLSASRPQDRQFILSSKKLLLSDSGFYLCAWSVDGADRYTEAFFGQGTRLTVV.

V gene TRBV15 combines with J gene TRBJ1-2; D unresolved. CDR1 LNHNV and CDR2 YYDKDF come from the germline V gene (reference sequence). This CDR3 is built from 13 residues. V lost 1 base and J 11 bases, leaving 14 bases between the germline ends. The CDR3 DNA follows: TGTGCCACCAGCAGAGGTTTTAACAGTCGGTACACCTTC. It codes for CATSRGFNSRYTF.

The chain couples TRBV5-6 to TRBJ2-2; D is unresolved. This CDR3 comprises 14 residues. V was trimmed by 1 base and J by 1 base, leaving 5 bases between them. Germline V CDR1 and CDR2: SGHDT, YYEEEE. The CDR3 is CASSLPVNTGELFF. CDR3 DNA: TGTGCCAGCAGCTTGCCGGTGAACACCGGGGAGCTGTTTTTT.

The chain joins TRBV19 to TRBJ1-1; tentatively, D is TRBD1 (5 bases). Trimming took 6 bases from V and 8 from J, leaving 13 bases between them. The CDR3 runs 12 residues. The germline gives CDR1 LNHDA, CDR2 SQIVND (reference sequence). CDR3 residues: CASRSAGGEAFF. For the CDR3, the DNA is TGTGCCAGTAGATCGGCGGGGGGGGAAGCTTTCTTT.